The rows below give T cell receptor beta chains drawn from one sample of a study of Ad26.COV2.S vaccination and SARS-CoV-2 variants. Method: immunoSEQ multiplex PCR; TCRdb's copy keeps in-frame clones and lacks some. The table records more than 300,000 clones, roughly 84% of them present only once. The sequenced sample was peripheral blood, obtained in a trial of Ad26.COV2.S vaccine versus placebo. The receptor source for this set is a person between 18 and 65 years old who received the Ad26.COV2.S COVID-19 vaccine or a placebo. The CDR3 runs from the conserved cysteine through the conserved F or W. A D gene is named only where the DNA matches it firmly. Rows give clone size only sometimes, using once, few, many, or a class for an expanded clone.

size	D	V	J	DNA	CDR3
.	TRBD1	TRBV6-5	TRBJ2-7	TGTGCCAGCAAACCGACAGGGGGCATCTCCTACGAGCAGTACTTC	CASKPTGGISYEQYF
.	.	TRBV3-1/TRBV3-2	TRBJ1-3	TGTGCCAGCAGCCAAGGACCATCCGACACCATATATTTT	CASSQGPSDTIYF
.	TRBD1	TRBV3-1/TRBV3-2	TRBJ1-1	TGTGCCAGCAGCCAAGATCTGGACAGGGTCCCAGCTTTCTTT	CASSQDLDRVPAFF
.	.	TRBV25-1	TRBJ2-7	TGTGCCAGCAGTGCTTACGCTAGCGTCTCCTACGAGCAGTACTTC	CASSAYASVSYEQYF
.	.	TRBV18	TRBJ2-1	TGTGCCAGCTCACCCCAGGCGGTCTCCTACAATGAGCAGTTCTTC	CASSPQAVSYNEQFF
.	.	TRBV7-9	TRBJ1-1	TGTGCCAGCAGCTTATCCTCTATGAACACTGAAGCTTTCTTT	CASSLSSMNTEAFF
once	.	TRBV18	TRBJ1-2	TGTGCCAGCTCAACGGAGGCTAACTATGGCTACACCTTC	CASSTEANYGYTF
.	TRBD1	TRBV30	TRBJ1-5	TGTGCCTGGGGACAGGGGGCGCGGAATCAGCCCCAGCATTTT	CAWGQGARNQPQHF
.	.	TRBV19	TRBJ1-1	TGTGCCAGTAGTCGGAACGCGGCCACTGAAGCTTTCTTT	CASSRNAATEAFF
.	.	TRBV5-6	TRBJ2-7	TGTGCCAGCAGCGTTGAAGGAGGAGCTTACGAGCAGTACTTC	CASSVEGGAYEQYF
once	TRBD2	TRBV5-1	TRBJ2-7	TGCGCCAGCAGCACCGGGACTAGCGGGGGGGCCTACGAGCAGTACTTC	CASSTGTSGGAYEQYF
.	.	TRBV4-2	TRBJ2-5	TGTGCCAGCAGCCAAGACCACAGGGAACAAGAGACCCAGTACTTC	CASSQDHREQETQYF
.	TRBD2	TRBV10-3	TRBJ2-3	TGTGCCATCAGTGAGGCGGGGGACAGCACAGATACGCAGTATTTT	CAISEAGDSTDTQYF
once	.	TRBV27	TRBJ2-1	TGTGCCAGCAGTTTATGGAGAAAATCCTACAATGAGCAGTTCTTC	CASSLWRKSYNEQFF
.	.	TRBV10-1	TRBJ1-6	TGCGCCAGCAGTGATTCGTTGGACGGAACTTCACCCCTCCACTTT	CASSDSLDGTSPLHF
once	.	TRBV14	TRBJ2-3	TGTGCCAGCAGCCAATCTGGATGGGGCACAGATACGCAGTATTTT	CASSQSGWGTDTQYF
.	TRBD1	TRBV6-5	TRBJ1-2	TGTGCCAGCAGGGCGGGACAGGAGGGTGGCTACACCTTC	CASRAGQEGGYTF